Listed below are T cell receptor beta chains from one sample, sequenced in a study of OX40 agonist ivuxolimab in advanced cancers. The table came from immunoSEQ multiplex PCR; TCRdb's copy has only in-frame clones and leaves some out. The sample shows around 100,000 clones, 85% to 90% of them seen only once. The sequences come from CD4+ or CD8+ T cells sorted from blood, collected in a trial of the OX40 agonist ivuxolimab. These receptors were taken from an adult with an advanced solid tumor such as melanoma, head and neck, liver or kidney cancer. CDR3s include the opening cysteine and the closing phenylalanine or tryptophan. D genes are given only for firm matches. A row's size may be missing; if present it is once, few, many or a size class.

d_call: TRBD1; v_call: TRBV19; j_call: TRBJ1-1; clone_size: NA; cdr3_nt: TGTGCCAGTAGTATGGATACAGGGGGAAACACTGAAGCTTTCTTT; cdr3_aa: CASSMDTGGNTEAFF
d_call: NA; v_call: TRBV5-1; j_call: TRBJ2-3; clone_size: NA; cdr3_nt: TGCGCCAGCAGCCCGCCGATAACAGATACGCAGTATTTT; cdr3_aa: CASSPPITDTQYF
d_call: TRBD2; v_call: TRBV11-2; j_call: TRBJ2-7; clone_size: NA; cdr3_nt: TGTGCCAGCAGCGACGGGACTAGCGTCTCCTACGAGCAGTACTTC; cdr3_aa: CASSDGTSVSYEQYF
d_call: NA; v_call: TRBV7-2; j_call: TRBJ2-7; clone_size: NA; cdr3_nt: TGTGCCAGCAGCTCCACAGCCTACGGCGAGCAGTACTTC; cdr3_aa: CASSSTAYGEQYF
d_call: NA; v_call: TRBV28; j_call: TRBJ1-5; clone_size: few; cdr3_nt: TGTGCCAGCAGGTCAGACTCCCGAATCTGGTCGGGCAATCAGCCCCAGCATTTT; cdr3_aa: CASRSDSRIWSGNQPQHF
d_call: TRBD1; v_call: TRBV7-8; j_call: TRBJ2-5; clone_size: NA; cdr3_nt: TGTGCCAGCAGCTTAAGTGAACAGGGGGGCCAAGAGACCCAGTACTTC; cdr3_aa: CASSLSEQGGQETQYF
d_call: NA; v_call: TRBV7-9; j_call: TRBJ2-1; clone_size: NA; cdr3_nt: TGTGCCAGCAGTGTTGGAATACGCGGCAATGAGCAGTTCTTC; cdr3_aa: CASSVGIRGNEQFF
d_call: NA; v_call: TRBV5-1; j_call: TRBJ1-1; clone_size: NA; cdr3_nt: TGCGCCAGCAGCTTGCCTAGGGCGGCTGAAGCTTTCTTT; cdr3_aa: CASSLPRAAEAFF
d_call: TRBD2; v_call: TRBV9; j_call: TRBJ2-3; clone_size: once; cdr3_nt: TGTGCCAGCAGCGCGGGACTAGCGGGGGCACGGCCAGATACGCAGTATTTT; cdr3_aa: CASSAGLAGARPDTQYF
d_call: TRBD2; v_call: TRBV7-9; j_call: TRBJ2-7; clone_size: NA; cdr3_nt: TGTGCCAGCAGCAAATCCTTTCTAGCGGGGGGCTCCTTCTCCTACGAGCAGTACTTC; cdr3_aa: CASSKSFLAGGSFSYEQYF
d_call: NA; v_call: TRBV28; j_call: TRBJ2-7; clone_size: NA; cdr3_nt: TGTGCCAGCAACATTCCTAGCGCCCGGATGCAGTACTTC; cdr3_aa: CASNIPSARMQYF
d_call: NA; v_call: TRBV6-5; j_call: TRBJ1-2; clone_size: NA; cdr3_nt: TGTGCCAGCAGCCCAAGACAGACTAACTATGGCTACACCTTC; cdr3_aa: CASSPRQTNYGYTF
d_call: TRBD1; v_call: TRBV6-1; j_call: TRBJ2-1; clone_size: NA; cdr3_nt: TGTGCCAGCAGTGACCGGGACAGTGACAATGAGCAGTTCTTC; cdr3_aa: CASSDRDSDNEQFF
d_call: NA; v_call: TRBV14; j_call: TRBJ2-1; clone_size: NA; cdr3_nt: TGTGCCAGCAGCTCTGCATGGATACACAATGAGCAGTTCTTC; cdr3_aa: CASSSAWIHNEQFF
d_call: NA; v_call: TRBV6-1; j_call: TRBJ1-1; clone_size: NA; cdr3_nt: TGTGCCAGCAGTGAAAAAGGGTTGAACACTGAAGCTTTCTTT; cdr3_aa: CASSEKGLNTEAFF
d_call: NA; v_call: TRBV14; j_call: TRBJ1-2; clone_size: NA; cdr3_nt: TGTGCCAGCAGCCAAGCGGGGGACTCAATGCTTGATGGCTACACCTTC; cdr3_aa: CASSQAGDSMLDGYTF
d_call: NA; v_call: TRBV6-1; j_call: TRBJ1-5; clone_size: NA; cdr3_nt: TGTGCCAGCAGTGAAGTCGGACAACCTAGGAATCAGCCCCAGCATTTT; cdr3_aa: CASSEVGQPRNQPQHF
d_call: NA; v_call: TRBV6-5; j_call: TRBJ2-1; clone_size: NA; cdr3_nt: TGTGCCAGCAGTTACTCGGCGGGCTGGAATGAGCAGTTCTTC; cdr3_aa: CASSYSAGWNEQFF
d_call: TRBD2; v_call: TRBV18; j_call: TRBJ2-1; clone_size: NA; cdr3_nt: TGTGCCAGCTCACCCGGGGGGAACAATGAGCAGTTCTTC; cdr3_aa: CASSPGGNNEQFF
d_call: NA; v_call: TRBV4-2; j_call: TRBJ1-2; clone_size: NA; cdr3_nt: TGTGCCAGCAGCCAAGAGGACAGAACTAACTATGGCTACACCTTC; cdr3_aa: CASSQEDRTNYGYTF
d_call: NA; v_call: TRBV18; j_call: TRBJ2-3; clone_size: NA; cdr3_nt: TGTGCCAGCTCACCTTTTGGGACCTCGTTGACAGATACGCAGTATTTT; cdr3_aa: CASSPFGTSLTDTQYF
d_call: NA; v_call: TRBV23-1; j_call: TRBJ2-1; clone_size: NA; cdr3_nt: TGCGCCAGCAGTCAGTCTAGGGGGAGCTCCTACAATGAGCAGTTCTTC; cdr3_aa: CASSQSRGSSYNEQFF
d_call: TRBD1; v_call: TRBV19; j_call: TRBJ1-5; clone_size: NA; cdr3_nt: TGTGCCAGTAGAAGTCGGGACAGGCTGAATCAGCCCCAGCATTTT; cdr3_aa: CASRSRDRLNQPQHF
d_call: NA; v_call: TRBV7-7; j_call: TRBJ1-6; clone_size: few; cdr3_nt: TGTGCTAGCAGCTTAGAACCCAGGGAACGGACACCCCTCCACTTT; cdr3_aa: CASSLEPRERTPLHF
d_call: NA; v_call: TRBV30; j_call: TRBJ2-7; clone_size: NA; cdr3_nt: TGTGCCTGGAGTGTAGACCTCGGATGGGGCCCCTTGAAACGGGGCGAGCAGTACTTC; cdr3_aa: CAWSVDLGWGPLKRGEQYF
d_call: TRBD1; v_call: TRBV7-6; j_call: TRBJ1-1; clone_size: NA; cdr3_nt: TGTGCCAGCAGCCCAGGACAGGGGGGCACTGAAGCTTTCTTT; cdr3_aa: CASSPGQGGTEAFF
d_call: NA; v_call: TRBV4-2; j_call: TRBJ2-7; clone_size: NA; cdr3_nt: TGTGCCAGCGGGAGTCGCAATCCGTACGAGCAGTACTTC; cdr3_aa: CASGSRNPYEQYF
d_call: NA; v_call: TRBV30; j_call: TRBJ1-1; clone_size: NA; cdr3_nt: TGTGCCTGGAGTGTAGGGGACGTTCGGGCTTTCTTT; cdr3_aa: CAWSVGDVRAFF
d_call: NA; v_call: TRBV27; j_call: TRBJ2-5; clone_size: NA; cdr3_nt: TGTGCCAGCAGAAAGGGAGGTACTCCAGGGGACCAGTACTTC; cdr3_aa: CASRKGGTPGDQYF
d_call: NA; v_call: TRBV6-1; j_call: TRBJ1-5; clone_size: NA; cdr3_nt: TGTGCCAGCAGGTTGGGGGTGGGCAATCAGCCCCAGCATTTT; cdr3_aa: CASRLGVGNQPQHF
d_call: TRBD1; v_call: TRBV7-2; j_call: TRBJ1-6; clone_size: NA; cdr3_nt: TGTGCCAGCAGCTTAGGACAGGGAGGGTCACCCCTCCACTTT; cdr3_aa: CASSLGQGGSPLHF
d_call: NA; v_call: TRBV4-3; j_call: TRBJ2-2; clone_size: once; cdr3_nt: TGCGCCAGCAGCCAAGATCAGCCTAACACCGGGGAGCTGTTTTTT; cdr3_aa: CASSQDQPNTGELFF
d_call: TRBD2; v_call: TRBV27; j_call: TRBJ2-1; clone_size: NA; cdr3_nt: TGTGCCAGCAGTTTATCTTTAGCGGGTCCGTCCTACGGGGAGCAGTTCTTC; cdr3_aa: CASSLSLAGPSYGEQFF
d_call: NA; v_call: TRBV4-3; j_call: TRBJ1-2; clone_size: NA; cdr3_nt: TGCGCCAGCAGCCAAGCCGTCCCCTCTGATGATGGCTACACCTTC; cdr3_aa: CASSQAVPSDDGYTF
d_call: NA; v_call: TRBV7-9; j_call: TRBJ1-1; clone_size: NA; cdr3_nt: TGTGCCAGCTCTCTGGGTGCCCCGTGGGCTTTCTTT; cdr3_aa: CASSLGAPWAFF
d_call: NA; v_call: TRBV4-1; j_call: TRBJ1-5; clone_size: NA; cdr3_nt: TGCGCCAGCAGCCAAGTTGGAGGGTACAGGGATCAGCCCCAGCATTTT; cdr3_aa: CASSQVGGYRDQPQHF
d_call: TRBD1; v_call: TRBV19; j_call: TRBJ1-1; clone_size: NA; cdr3_nt: TGTGCCAGTAGTATTTTGGCAGGGGGGTGGAAGGACACTGAAGCTTTCTTT; cdr3_aa: CASSILAGGWKDTEAFF
d_call: NA; v_call: TRBV7-2; j_call: TRBJ2-5; clone_size: NA; cdr3_nt: TGTGCCAGCAGCGAGGTTTCCGGGGAAGAGACCCAGTACTTC; cdr3_aa: CASSEVSGEETQYF
d_call: TRBD2; v_call: TRBV27; j_call: TRBJ2-1; clone_size: NA; cdr3_nt: TGTGCCAGCGGGAGGGGACTAGCGGTGGCTGCCTCCTACAATGAGCAGTTCTTC; cdr3_aa: CASGRGLAVAASYNEQFF
d_call: TRBD1; v_call: TRBV6-6; j_call: TRBJ1-5; clone_size: NA; cdr3_nt: TGTGCCAGCAGTTCCCCGGGACAGGCGGCAAATCAGCCCCAGCATTTT; cdr3_aa: CASSSPGQAANQPQHF
d_call: TRBD1; v_call: TRBV5-6; j_call: TRBJ2-3; clone_size: NA; cdr3_nt: TGTGCCAGCAGCTTGACAGGGGACACAGATACGCAGTATTTT; cdr3_aa: CASSLTGDTDTQYF
d_call: NA; v_call: TRBV30; j_call: TRBJ1-4; clone_size: NA; cdr3_nt: TGTGCCTGGAGTCAAGAAAAACTGTTTTTT; cdr3_aa: CAWSQEKLFF
d_call: TRBD2; v_call: TRBV11-1; j_call: TRBJ2-7; clone_size: NA; cdr3_nt: TGTGCCAGCAGCCCCCGACTAGCGGGGATAAGCTACGAGCAGTACTTC; cdr3_aa: CASSPRLAGISYEQYF
d_call: NA; v_call: TRBV19; j_call: TRBJ1-3; clone_size: NA; cdr3_nt: TGTGCCAGTATGATGTTGGAGGGAACTGGAAACACCATATATTTT; cdr3_aa: CASMMLEGTGNTIYF
d_call: NA; v_call: TRBV27; j_call: TRBJ1-2; clone_size: NA; cdr3_nt: TGTGCCAGCAGTCCCACCGGGGAGGGCTATGGCTACACCTTC; cdr3_aa: CASSPTGEGYGYTF